This is a list of T cell receptor beta chains from one sample in a study of T cell changes during pregnancy in multiple sclerosis. The repertoire was sequenced with immunoSEQ multiplex PCR; TCRdb's copy has only in-frame clones and lacks some. The data show 45,000 to 50,000 clones, 85% to 95% seen once. Sequences were derived from peripheral blood, sampled in the third trimester of pregnancy. These receptors came from a female donor with multiple sclerosis, enrolled in a pregnancy study. CDR3s include the opening cysteine and the closing phenylalanine or tryptophan. A D gene is named only where the DNA matches it firmly. Some rows have no size entry. The others give once, few or many, or a class for an expanded clone.

CDR3 protein	CDR3 DNA	clone size	D gene	V gene	J gene	CDR3 length
CASSRGAARSRVNEQFF	TGTGCCAGTAGCCGGGGGGCAGCTAGAAGCCGGGTGAATGAGCAGTTCTTC	NA	NA	TRBV19	TRBJ2-1	17
CASSLLLAGNNEQFF	TGTGCCAGCAGCTTACTACTAGCGGGAAACAATGAGCAGTTCTTC	NA	TRBD2	TRBV5-4	TRBJ2-1	15
CASSQDQFEQFF	TGTGCCAGCAGCCAAGATCAGTTTGAGCAGTTCTTC	once	NA	TRBV5-8	TRBJ2-1	12
CASSDSASANEQFF	TGTGCCAGCAGTGACTCGGCTAGCGCTAACGAGCAGTTCTTC	NA	NA	TRBV6-4	TRBJ2-1	14
CASGGQVDGYTF	TGTGCTAGTGGCGGCCAGGTGGATGGCTACACCTTC	once	NA	TRBV12-5	TRBJ1-2	12
CASSYSRLSYEQYF	TGTGCCAGCAGTTACTCGCGACTCTCCTACGAGCAGTACTTC	NA	NA	TRBV6-5	TRBJ2-7	14
CASSLAGAGETQYF	TGTGCCAGCAGTTTAGCGGGAGCGGGAGAGACCCAGTACTTC	NA	TRBD2	TRBV27	TRBJ2-5	14
CASSQELAELYQETQYF	TGCGCCAGCAGCCAAGAACTAGCGGAATTGTACCAAGAGACCCAGTACTTC	few	TRBD2	TRBV4-3	TRBJ2-5	17
CASSSPGLADGETQYF	TGTGCCAGCAGCTCTCCGGGACTAGCGGACGGAGAGACCCAGTACTTC	NA	TRBD2	TRBV5-6	TRBJ2-5	16
CASSPSGRAPDTQYF	TGTGCCAGCAGTCCTAGCGGGAGGGCCCCAGATACGCAGTATTTT	NA	TRBD2	TRBV11-3	TRBJ2-3	15
CASSGRGTALAKNIQYF	TGTGCCAGTAGTGGACGTGGGACAGCGCTAGCCAAAAACATTCAGTACTTC	NA	TRBD1	TRBV19	TRBJ2-4	17
CASSYEASDTEAFF	TGTGCCAGCAGTTACGAAGCCTCTGACACTGAAGCTTTCTTT	once	NA	TRBV6-5	TRBJ1-1	14
CASSVRSGLLLSGANVLTF	TGTGCCAGCAGCGTACGGTCCGGTCTCCTCCTCTCTGGGGCCAACGTCCTGACTTTC	NA	NA	TRBV9	TRBJ2-6	19
CASSLKGGTSGSSYNEQFF	TGTGCCAGCAGCTTAAAAGGGGGGACTAGCGGGAGCTCCTACAATGAGCAGTTCTTC	NA	TRBD2	TRBV7-3	TRBJ2-1	19